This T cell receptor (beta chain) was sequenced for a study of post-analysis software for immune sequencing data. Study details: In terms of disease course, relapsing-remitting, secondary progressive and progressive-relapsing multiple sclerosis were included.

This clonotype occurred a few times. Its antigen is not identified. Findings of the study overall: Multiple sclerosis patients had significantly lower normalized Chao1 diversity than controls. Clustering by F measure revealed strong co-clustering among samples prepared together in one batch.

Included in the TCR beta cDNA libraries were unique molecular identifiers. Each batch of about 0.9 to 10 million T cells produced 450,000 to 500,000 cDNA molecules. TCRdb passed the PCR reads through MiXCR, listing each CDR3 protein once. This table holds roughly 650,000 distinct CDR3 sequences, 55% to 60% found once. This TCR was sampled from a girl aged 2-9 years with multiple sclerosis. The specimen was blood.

CDR3 residues: CASSLTGGDNYGYTF. The CDR3 DNA is TGCGCCAGCAGCCTGACAGGGGGCGATAACTATGGCTACACCTTC. The chain employs TRBV4-3 and TRBJ1-2; 10 bases are a match to TRBD1. Germline CDR1 is LGHNA and CDR2 is YSLEER. The junction had 3 bases not matched to a gene; V was cut back by 4 bases and J by 1 base. The CDR3 has 15 amino acids.